A selection of T cell receptor beta chains follows, all from one sample in a study of graft-versus-host responses after intestinal transplantation. The method was immunoSEQ multiplex PCR; TCRdb's version includes in-frame clones alone and lacks a portion of them. Of more than 65,000 clones listed, 92% are singletons. Their antigens remain unidentified. This specimen consisted of unstimulated CD8+ T cells sorted from spleen or lymph node cells, obtained before transplant. These receptors all stem from a human donor who was the organ donor for an intestinal transplant. Both conserved end residues are part of each CDR3. The D gene is left open where the match is weak. The listing skips clone size in some rows; elsewhere it reads once, few, many or a size class.

j_call,d_call,clone_size,cdr3_length,v_call,cdr3_nt,cdr3_aa
TRBJ2-2,TRBD1,-,16,TRBV7-6,TGTGCCAGCAGCTTTACAGGGGCCGCGAACACCGGGGAGCTGTTTTTT,CASSFTGAANTGELFF
TRBJ2-7,-,-,14,TRBV4-3,TGCGCCAGCTCCCCGGGATCTAGCTCCTACGAGCAGTACTTC,CASSPGSSSYEQYF
TRBJ2-7,-,-,13,TRBV4-1,TGCGCCAGCAGCCAAGGCAGTAACTACGAGCAGTACTTC,CASSQGSNYEQYF
TRBJ2-3,-,few,16,TRBV6-6,TGTGCCAGCAGTACAACAGGGTTCGGGCCCGGAGATACGCAGTATTTT,CASSTTGFGPGDTQYF
TRBJ1-2,TRBD1,-,15,TRBV4-2,TGTGCCAGCAGCCCCAGAGGGACAGGGAACTATGGCTACACCTTC,CASSPRGTGNYGYTF
TRBJ2-7,-,-,13,TRBV27,TGTGCCAGCAGTTTTGGCAGGGTGTACGAGCAGTACTTC,CASSFGRVYEQYF
TRBJ2-7,TRBD2,once,17,TRBV4-2,TGTGCCAGCAGCCAAGAGTGGGCTAGCGGGGGAACCTACGAGCAGTACTTC,CASSQEWASGGTYEQYF
TRBJ1-4,-,once,15,TRBV28,TGTGCCAGCAGTTTAGGGAGGGAACAGAAAGAAAAACTGTTTTTT,CASSLGREQKEKLFF
TRBJ1-1,TRBD1,-,15,TRBV28,TGTGCCAGCAGTTTTCTGGGACAGACCACCACTGAAGCTTTCTTT,CASSFLGQTTTEAFF
TRBJ1-1,-,-,14,TRBV5-1,TGCGCCAGCAGCTCGTACGCCCGGGGGACTGAAGCTTTCTTT,CASSSYARGTEAFF
TRBJ2-7,-,-,13,TRBV7-6,TGTGCCAGCAGCGTTCAACAGGGCTACGAGCAGTACTTC,CASSVQQGYEQYF
TRBJ2-1,-,once,16,TRBV7-2,TGTGCCAGCAGCTTAGACCCCTGGCGGACCTACAATGAGCAGTTCTTC,CASSLDPWRTYNEQFF
TRBJ2-6,-,-,15,TRBV4-1,TGCGCCAGCAGCCAGGGGGCCCTCGGGGCCAACGTCCTGACTTTC,CASSQGALGANVLTF
TRBJ2-7,-,-,14,TRBV19,TGTGCCAGTAGTTGGAGACAGAGCTCCTACGAGCAGTACTTC,CASSWRQSSYEQYF
TRBJ2-3,TRBD2,-,15,TRBV7-9,TGTGCCAGCAGCGACGGACTAGCGGGGGGGCATACGCAGTATTTT,CASSDGLAGGHTQYF
TRBJ1-2,TRBD1,-,15,TRBV4-2,TGTGCCAGCAGCCAAGGTACAGGGGCCCTCTATGGCTACACCTTC,CASSQGTGALYGYTF
TRBJ2-7,-,-,13,TRBV5-8,TGTGCCAGCAGCTTGAGGGGGGGACGGGAGCAGTACTTC,CASSLRGGREQYF
TRBJ2-1,TRBD2,-,17,TRBV19,TGTGCCAGTAGCCAGACTAGCGGGGGGGCCGGGTACAATGAGCAGTTCTTC,CASSQTSGGAGYNEQFF
TRBJ1-1,TRBD1,-,14,TRBV4-1,TGCGCCAGCAGCCAGACAGGGGGCCCGCCTGAAGCTTTCTTT,CASSQTGGPPEAFF
TRBJ1-1,-,-,15,TRBV4-3,TGCGCCAGCAGCCTTCGGCTTCAGGGGAACACTGAAGCTTTCTTT,CASSLRLQGNTEAFF
TRBJ1-1,-,-,13,TRBV27,TGTGCCAGCAGTTGGGGGCGGAACACTGAAGCTTTCTTT,CASSWGRNTEAFF
TRBJ2-3,-,-,16,TRBV7-9,TGTGCCAGCAGCTTAGGAAGCGGTAGACCTAGGAATACGCAGTATTTT,CASSLGSGRPRNTQYF
TRBJ2-4,-,-,16,TRBV4-2,TGTGCCAGCAGCCAAGCCGGGACTTTAGCCAAAAACATTCAGTACTTC,CASSQAGTLAKNIQYF
TRBJ2-7,-,-,18,TRBV2,TGTGCCAGCAGGGCCCATTTTTTCGACAGCCTGCCTTCCTACGAGCAGTACTTC,CASRAHFFDSLPSYEQYF
TRBJ2-7,-,-,14,TRBV19,TGTGCCAGTTCCTACTCAGGGGATTCTTACGAGCAGTACTTC,CASSYSGDSYEQYF
TRBJ2-1,-,-,13,TRBV27,TGTGCCAGCAGCTCGGGTCTTTGGAATGAGCAGTTCTTC,CASSSGLWNEQFF
TRBJ2-5,TRBD1,-,16,TRBV4-1,TGCGCCAGCAGCCAACGACAGGGGGCGGACCAAGAGACCCAGTACTTC,CASSQRQGADQETQYF